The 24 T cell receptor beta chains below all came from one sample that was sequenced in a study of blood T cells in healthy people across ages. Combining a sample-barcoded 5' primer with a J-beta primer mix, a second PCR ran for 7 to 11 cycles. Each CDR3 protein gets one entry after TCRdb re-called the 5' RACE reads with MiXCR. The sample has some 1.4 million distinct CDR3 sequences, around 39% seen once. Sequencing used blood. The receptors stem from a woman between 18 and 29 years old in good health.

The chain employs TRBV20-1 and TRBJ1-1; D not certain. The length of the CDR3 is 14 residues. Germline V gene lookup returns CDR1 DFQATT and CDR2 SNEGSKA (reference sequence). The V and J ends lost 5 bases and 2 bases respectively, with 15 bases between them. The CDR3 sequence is CSAAPGGSNTEAFF. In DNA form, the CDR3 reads TGCAGTGCTGCACCAGGAGGGTCCAACACTGAAGCTTTCTTT.

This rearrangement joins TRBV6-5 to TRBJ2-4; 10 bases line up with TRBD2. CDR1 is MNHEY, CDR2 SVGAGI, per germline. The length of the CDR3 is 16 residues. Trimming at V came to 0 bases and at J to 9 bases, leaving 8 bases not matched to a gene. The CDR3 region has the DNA TGTGCCAGCAGTTACTCGAAGCCTAGCGGGAGTAGCATTCAGTACTTC. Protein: CASSYSKPSGSSIQYF.

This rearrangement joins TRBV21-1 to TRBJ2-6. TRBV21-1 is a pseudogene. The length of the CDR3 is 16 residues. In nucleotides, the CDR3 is TGTGCCAGCAGCAAAGAAGACAGCTCTCGGGCCAACGTCCTGACTTTC. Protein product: CASSKEDSSRANVLTF.

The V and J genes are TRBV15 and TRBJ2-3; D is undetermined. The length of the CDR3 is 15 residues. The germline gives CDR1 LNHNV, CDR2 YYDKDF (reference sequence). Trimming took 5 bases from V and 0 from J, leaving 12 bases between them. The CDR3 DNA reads TGTGCCACCAGCCATGGATCTTCTAGCACAGATACGCAGTATTTT. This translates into CATSHGSSSTDTQYF.

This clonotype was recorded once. This chain's CDR3 is CASSLALGSATQYF. DNA for the CDR3: TGTGCCAGCAGCTTAGCATTAGGATCGGCGACGCAGTATTTT. The chain combines TRBV7-6 with TRBJ2-3; D unclear. This CDR3 is 14 amino acids long. Trimming removed 0 bases at V and 9 bases at J, with 13 bases between. Germline V CDR1 and CDR2: SGHVS, FNYEAQ.

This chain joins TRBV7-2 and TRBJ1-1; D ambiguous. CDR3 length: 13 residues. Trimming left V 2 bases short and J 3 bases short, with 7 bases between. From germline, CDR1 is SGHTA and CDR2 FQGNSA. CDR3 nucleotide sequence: TGTGCCAGCAGCTTATCGGAGTACACTGAAGCTTTCTTT. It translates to CASSLSEYTEAFF. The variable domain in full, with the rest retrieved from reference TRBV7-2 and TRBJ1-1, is GAGVSQSPSNKVTEKGKDVELRCDPISGHTALYWYRQSLGQGLEFLIYFQGNSAPDKSGLPSDRFSAERTGGSVSTLTIQRTQQEDSAVYLCASSLSEYTEAFFGQGTRLTVV.

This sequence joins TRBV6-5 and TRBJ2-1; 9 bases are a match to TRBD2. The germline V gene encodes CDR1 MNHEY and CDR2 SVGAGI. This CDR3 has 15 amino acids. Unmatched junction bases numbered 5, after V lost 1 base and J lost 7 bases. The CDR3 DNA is TGTGCCAGCAGTTACTATTCTAGCGGGGTTAATGAGCAGTTCTTC. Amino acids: CASSYYSSGVNEQFF.

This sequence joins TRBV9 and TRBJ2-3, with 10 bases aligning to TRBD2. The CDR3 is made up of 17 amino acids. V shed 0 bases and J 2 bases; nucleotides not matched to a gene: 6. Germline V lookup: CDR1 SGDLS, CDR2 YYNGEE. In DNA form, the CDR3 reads TGTGCCAGCAGCGTAGGGGTAGCGGGGGGCCTCACAGATACGCAGTATTTT. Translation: CASSVGVAGGLTDTQYF.

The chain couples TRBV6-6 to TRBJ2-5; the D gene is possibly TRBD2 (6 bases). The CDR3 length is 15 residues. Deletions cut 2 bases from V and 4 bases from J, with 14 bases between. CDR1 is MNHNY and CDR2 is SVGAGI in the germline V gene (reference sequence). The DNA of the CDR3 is TGTGCCAGCAGTTACCTAGCGCTTAATATAGAGACCCAGTACTTC. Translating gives CASSYLALNIETQYF.

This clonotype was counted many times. The CDR3 nucleotides read TGCAGCGTTGAAGATGATACTAGCGTAGGCTATGAGCAGTTCTTC. It yields the protein CSVEDDTSVGYEQFF. V is TRBV29-1 and J is TRBJ2-1, with 7 bases that match TRBD2. The CDR3 covers 15 residues. In germline, CDR1 is SQVTM, CDR2 ANQGSEA. The ends lost 0 bases at V and 8 bases at J; junction bases unmatched: 10.

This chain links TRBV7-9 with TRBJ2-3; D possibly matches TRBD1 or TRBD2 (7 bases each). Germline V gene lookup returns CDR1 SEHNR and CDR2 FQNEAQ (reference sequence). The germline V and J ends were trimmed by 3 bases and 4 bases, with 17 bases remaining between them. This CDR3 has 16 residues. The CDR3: CASSFRGGGNADTQYF. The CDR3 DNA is TGTGCCAGCAGCTTCAGGGGGGGCGGTAATGCAGATACGCAGTATTTT.

CDR3 loop: CASTSSGGAKDEQFF. CDR3 bases: TGTGCCAGCACTTCTAGCGGGGGGGCAAAAGATGAGCAGTTCTTC. The chain employs TRBV6-1 and TRBJ2-1, with 12 bases that match TRBD2. The CDR3 extends over 15 amino acids. Germline trimming cut 7 bases from V and 8 bases from J; bases unmatched to any gene: 9. Germline V gives CDR1 MNHNS, CDR2 SASEGT.

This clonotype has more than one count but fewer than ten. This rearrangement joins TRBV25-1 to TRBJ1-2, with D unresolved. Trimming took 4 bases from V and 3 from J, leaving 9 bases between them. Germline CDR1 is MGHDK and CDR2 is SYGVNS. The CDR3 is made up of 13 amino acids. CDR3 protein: CASSVAAYYGYTF. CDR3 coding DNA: TGTGCCAGCAGTGTGGCAGCATACTATGGCTACACCTTC.

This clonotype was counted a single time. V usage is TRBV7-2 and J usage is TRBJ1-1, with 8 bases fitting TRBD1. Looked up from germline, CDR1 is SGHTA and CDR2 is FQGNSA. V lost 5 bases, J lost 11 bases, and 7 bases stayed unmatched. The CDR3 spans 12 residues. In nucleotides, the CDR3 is TGTGCCAGCAGCCCCCGCAACAGGGGGGCTTTCTTT. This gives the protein CASSPRNRGAFF.

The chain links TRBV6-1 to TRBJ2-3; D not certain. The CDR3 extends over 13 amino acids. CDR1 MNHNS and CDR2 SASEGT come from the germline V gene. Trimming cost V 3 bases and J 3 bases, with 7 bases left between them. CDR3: CASSEVMTDTQYF. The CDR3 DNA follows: TGTGCCAGCAGTGAGGTCATGACAGATACGCAGTATTTT.

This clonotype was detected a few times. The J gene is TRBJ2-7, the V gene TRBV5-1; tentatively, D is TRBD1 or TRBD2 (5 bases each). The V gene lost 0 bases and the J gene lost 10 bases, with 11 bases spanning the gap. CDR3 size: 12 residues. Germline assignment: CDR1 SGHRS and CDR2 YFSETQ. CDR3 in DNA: TGCGCCAGCAGCTTGGGGGACGGCCATCAGTACTTC. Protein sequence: CASSLGDGHQYF.

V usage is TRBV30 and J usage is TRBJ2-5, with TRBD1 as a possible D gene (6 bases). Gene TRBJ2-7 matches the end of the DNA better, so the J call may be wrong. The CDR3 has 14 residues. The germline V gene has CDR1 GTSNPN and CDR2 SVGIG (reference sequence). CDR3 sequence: CAWSVSRQAIEQYF. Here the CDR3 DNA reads TGTGCCTGGAGTGTAAGCCGACAGGCGATCGAGCAGTACTTC.

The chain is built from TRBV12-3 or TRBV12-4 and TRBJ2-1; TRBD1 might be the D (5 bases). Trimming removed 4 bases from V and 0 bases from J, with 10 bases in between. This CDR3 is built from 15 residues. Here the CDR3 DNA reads TGTGCCAGCAGTTCGGACATTAGCTCCTACAATGAGCAGTTCTTC. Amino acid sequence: CASSSDISSYNEQFF.

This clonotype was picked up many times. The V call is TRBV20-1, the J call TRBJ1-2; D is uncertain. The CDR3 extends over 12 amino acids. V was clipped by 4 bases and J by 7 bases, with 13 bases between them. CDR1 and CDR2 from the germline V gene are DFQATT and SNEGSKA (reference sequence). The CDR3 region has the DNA TGCAGTGCTAACCCAGTCGGGGTTGGCTACACCTTC. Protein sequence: CSANPVGVGYTF.

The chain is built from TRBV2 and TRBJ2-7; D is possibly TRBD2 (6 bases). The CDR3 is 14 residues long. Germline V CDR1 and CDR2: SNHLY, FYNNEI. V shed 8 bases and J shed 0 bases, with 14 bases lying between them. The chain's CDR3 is CASPPAGSSYEQYF. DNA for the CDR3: TGTGCCAGCCCCCCGGCGGGGAGCTCCTACGAGCAGTACTTC.

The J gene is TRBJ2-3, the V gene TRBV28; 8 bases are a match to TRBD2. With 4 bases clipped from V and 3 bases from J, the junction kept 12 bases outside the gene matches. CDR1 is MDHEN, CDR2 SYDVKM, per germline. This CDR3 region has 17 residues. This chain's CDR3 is CASSSQRGGRGTDTQYF. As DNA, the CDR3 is TGTGCCAGCAGTTCCCAGCGCGGGGGGCGCGGAACAGATACGCAGTATTTT.

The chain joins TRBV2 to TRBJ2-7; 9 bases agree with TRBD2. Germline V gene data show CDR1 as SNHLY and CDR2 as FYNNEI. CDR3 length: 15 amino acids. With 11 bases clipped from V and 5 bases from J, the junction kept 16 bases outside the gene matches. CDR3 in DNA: TGTGCCCTTGGAGGAAGCGGGGGGCCCCTGGACGAGCAGTACTTC. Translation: CALGGSGGPLDEQYF.

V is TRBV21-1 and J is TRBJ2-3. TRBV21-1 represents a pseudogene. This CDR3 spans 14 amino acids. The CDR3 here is CASTQGKDTDTQYF. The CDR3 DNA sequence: TGTGCCAGCACCCAAGGAAAGGACACAGATACGCAGTATTTT.

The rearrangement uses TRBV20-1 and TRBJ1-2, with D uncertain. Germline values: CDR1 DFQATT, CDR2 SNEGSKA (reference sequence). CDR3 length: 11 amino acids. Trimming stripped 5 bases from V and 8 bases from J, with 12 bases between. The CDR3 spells CSAALNGGYTF. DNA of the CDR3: TGCAGTGCTGCCCTAAATGGAGGCTACACCTTC.